This TCR beta chain was recovered during a study of T cell responses to AZD1222 COVID-19 vaccine. TCRdb keeps only in-frame clones here, not all; method: immunoSEQ multiplex PCR. Altogether over 100,000 clones are present, 90% being singletons, with the ten largest covering 1.5% to 2%. General observations from the study: Dominant at 160-218 and 743-854, vaccine-associated CD4 TCRs also spanned spike. Reports indicate that nearly half of spike-specific TCRs are directed at unmutated variant regions.

A note on this clone: Its target is not known.

CDR3 length equals 15 residues. CDR1 is LGHNA, CDR2 YSLEER, per germline. V lost 2 bases and J 4 bases, leaving 14 bases between the germline ends. The chain couples TRBV4-3 to TRBJ1-2; D is uncertain. The specimen was peripheral blood, collected on day 0 of AZD1222 vaccination. The TCR comes from an adult in good health. The CDR3 region is CASSQFREVFYGYTF. As DNA, the CDR3 is TGCGCCAGCAGCCAATTTCGAGAGGTTTTCTATGGCTACACCTTC.